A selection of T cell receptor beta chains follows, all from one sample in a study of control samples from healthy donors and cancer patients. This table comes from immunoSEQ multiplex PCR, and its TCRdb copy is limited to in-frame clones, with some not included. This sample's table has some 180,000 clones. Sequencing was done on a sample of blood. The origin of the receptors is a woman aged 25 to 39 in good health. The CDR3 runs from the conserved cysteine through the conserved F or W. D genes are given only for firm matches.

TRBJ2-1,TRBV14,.,CASSHRRGINEQFF,TGTGCCAGCAGCCACAGAAGGGGGATTAATGAGCAGTTCTTC
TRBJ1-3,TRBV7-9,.,CASSLRRGNTIYF,TGTGCCAGCAGCTTACGGCGGGGAAACACCATATATTTT
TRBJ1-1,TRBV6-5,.,CASSYLEGGGTEAFF,TGTGCCAGCAGTTACTTGGAGGGGGGGGGCACTGAAGCTTTCTTT
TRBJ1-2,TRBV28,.,CASSLQSFTTVKGNYGYTF,TGTGCCAGCAGCTTACAATCCTTTACCACGGTTAAGGGTAACTATGGCTACACCTTC
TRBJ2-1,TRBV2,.,CASSEDSSYNEQFF,TGTGCCAGCAGTGAAGACAGCTCCTACAATGAGCAGTTCTTC
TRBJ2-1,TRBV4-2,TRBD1,CASSPGFGTANEQFF,TGTGCCAGCAGCCCTGGTTTTGGGACAGCTAATGAGCAGTTCTTC
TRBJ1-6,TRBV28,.,CASSRGRQYNSPLHF,TGTGCCAGCAGTCGGGGGCGACAGTATAATTCACCCCTCCACTTT
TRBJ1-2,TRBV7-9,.,CASSPFERGTYGYTF,TGTGCCAGCAGCCCGTTTGAGAGGGGTACCTATGGCTACACCTTC
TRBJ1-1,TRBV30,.,CAWGPGWGAHTEAFF,TGTGCCTGGGGTCCCGGGTGGGGGGCCCACACTGAAGCTTTCTTT
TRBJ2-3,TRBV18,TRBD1,CASSRDRGRTDTQYF,TGTGCCAGCTCCCGGGACAGGGGTCGCACAGATACGCAGTATTTT
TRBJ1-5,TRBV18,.,CASSRTRDDNQPQHF,TGTGCCAGCTCACGTACACGGGACGACAATCAGCCCCAGCATTTT
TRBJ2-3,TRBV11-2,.,CASSLDGRGQFSDTQYF,TGTGCCAGCAGCTTAGATGGGAGGGGACAGTTTTCAGATACGCAGTATTTT
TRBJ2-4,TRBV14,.,CASSLRQAGGAKNIQYF,TGTGCCAGCAGCCTGCGACAGGCCGGGGGCGCCAAAAACATTCAGTACTTC
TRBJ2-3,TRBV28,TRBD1,CASSLLVSRGGPDTQYF,TGTGCCAGCAGTTTATTAGTAAGTCGAGGGGGCCCAGATACGCAGTATTTT
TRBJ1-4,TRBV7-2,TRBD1,CASSLGGTGEEKLFF,TGTGCCAGCAGCTTAGGAGGGACAGGGGAGGAAAAACTGTTTTTT
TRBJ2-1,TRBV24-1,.,CATSERGWPKYEQFF,TGTGCCACCAGTGAGCGAGGGTGGCCCAAGTATGAGCAGTTCTTC
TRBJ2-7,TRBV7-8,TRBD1,CASSLGQGGAEQYF,TGTGCCAGCAGCTTGGGACAGGGTGGGGCCGAGCAGTACTTC
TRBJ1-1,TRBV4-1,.,CASSQVRGGGSAEAFF,TGCGCCAGCAGCCAAGTTCGAGGAGGGGGTTCGGCTGAAGCTTTCTTT
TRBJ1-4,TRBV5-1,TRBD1,CASRFDRAGGEKLFF,TGCGCCAGCAGGTTTGACAGGGCTGGAGGTGAAAAACTGTTTTTT
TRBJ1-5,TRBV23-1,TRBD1,CASSHQGGTDQPQHF,TGCGCCAGCAGTCACCAGGGGGGCACGGATCAGCCCCAGCATTTT
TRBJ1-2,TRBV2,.,CASSEAGAAPTF,TGTGCCAGCAGTGAAGCGGGAGCCGCTCCCACCTTC
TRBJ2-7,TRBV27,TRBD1,CASSLRTGLYEQYF,TGTGCCAGCAGTCTCCGGACAGGTTTATACGAGCAGTACTTC
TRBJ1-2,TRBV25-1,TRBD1,CASSLTGTDGYTF,TGTGCCAGCAGCCTGACAGGGACGGATGGCTACACCTTC
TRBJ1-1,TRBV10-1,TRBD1,CASSFTGDLTEAFF,TGCGCCAGCAGTTTCACAGGGGATCTCACTGAAGCTTTCTTT
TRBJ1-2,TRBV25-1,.,CASSVGQENYGYTF,TGTGCCAGCAGTGTGGGGCAGGAGAACTATGGCTACACCTTC
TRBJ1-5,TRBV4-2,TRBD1,CASSQEVTGGTYSNQPQHF,TGTGCCAGCAGCCAAGAAGTGACAGGGGGCACTTATAGCAATCAGCCCCAGCATTTT
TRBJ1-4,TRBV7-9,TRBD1,CASSLGQGLREKLFF,TGTGCCAGCAGCCTCGGACAGGGCCTTCGGGAAAAACTGTTTTTT
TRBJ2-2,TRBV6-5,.,CASSYSWGDYTGELFF,TGTGCCAGCAGTTACTCGTGGGGGGACTACACCGGGGAGCTGTTTTTT
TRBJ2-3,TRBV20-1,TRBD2,CSASRQRGSRTDTQYF,TGCAGTGCTAGTCGTCAGCGGGGGTCCCGCACAGATACGCAGTATTTT
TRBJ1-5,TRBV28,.,CASSLRPSNQPQHF,TGTGCCAGCAGCTTAAGGCCTAGCAATCAGCCCCAGCATTTT
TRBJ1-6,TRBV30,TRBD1,CAWTWTGNSPLHF,TGTGCCTGGACCTGGACAGGGAATTCACCCCTCCACTTT
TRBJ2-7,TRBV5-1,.,CASSYNNYEQYF,TGCGCCAGCAGCTATAACAACTACGAGCAGTACTTC
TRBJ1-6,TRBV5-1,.,CASSSLDGLGNSPLHF,TGCGCCAGCAGCTCCCTCGACGGTCTGGGCAATTCACCCCTCCACTTT
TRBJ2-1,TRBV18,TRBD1,CASSPPGTGGGSYNEQFF,TGTGCCAGCTCACCACCCGGGACAGGGGGTGGATCCTACAATGAGCAGTTCTTC
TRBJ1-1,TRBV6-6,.,CASSYSGTQVGEAFF,TGTGCCAGCAGTTACTCCGGGACACAAGTCGGTGAAGCTTTCTTT
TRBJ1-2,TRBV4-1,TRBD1,CASSQDPAGGYGYTF,TGCGCCAGCAGCCAAGATCCCGCAGGGGGCTATGGCTACACCTTC
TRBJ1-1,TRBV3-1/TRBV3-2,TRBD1,CASSPDRRYTEAFF,TGTGCCAGCAGCCCGGACAGGCGATACACTGAAGCTTTCTTT
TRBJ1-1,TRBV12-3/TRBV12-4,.,CASSFGSITEAFF,TGTGCCAGCAGTTTCGGATCCATCACTGAAGCTTTCTTT
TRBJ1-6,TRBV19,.,CASSPMVDSPLHF,TGTGCCAGTAGTCCGATGGTAGATTCACCCCTCCACTTT
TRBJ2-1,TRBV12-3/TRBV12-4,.,CASSLGWEQFF,TGTGCCAGCAGCCTAGGATGGGAGCAGTTCTTC
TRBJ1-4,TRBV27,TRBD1,CASSPGDSPNEKLFF,TGTGCCAGCAGTCCTGGGGACAGTCCTAATGAAAAACTGTTTTTT
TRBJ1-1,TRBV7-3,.,CASSLTSGGLNTEAFF,TGTGCCAGCAGCCTCACGTCGGGAGGGCTGAACACTGAAGCTTTCTTT
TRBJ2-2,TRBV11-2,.,CASSPRTTGELFF,TGTGCCAGCAGCCCTCGCACCACCGGGGAGCTGTTTTTT
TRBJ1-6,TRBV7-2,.,CASSLRIVAQGHSPLHF,TGTGCCAGCAGCTTAAGAATTGTGGCACAGGGACATTCACCCCTCCACTTT
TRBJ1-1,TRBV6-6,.,CATAGGTPIGNEAFF,TGTGCCACCGCCGGCGGGACCCCCATCGGAAATGAAGCTTTCTTT
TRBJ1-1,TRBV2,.,CASSQEGSTEAFF,TGTGCCAGCAGTCAAGAAGGGAGCACTGAAGCTTTCTTT
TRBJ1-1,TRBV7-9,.,CASSLARGLNTEAFF,TGTGCCAGCAGCTTAGCTCGGGGACTGAACACTGAAGCTTTCTTT
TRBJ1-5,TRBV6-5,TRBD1,CASSSQGLNQPQHF,TGTGCCAGCAGTTCACAGGGGTTAAATCAGCCCCAGCATTTT
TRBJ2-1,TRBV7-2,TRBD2,CASSLSPSGGSSYNEQFF,TGTGCCAGCAGCTTGTCTCCTAGCGGGGGTAGCTCCTACAATGAGCAGTTCTTC
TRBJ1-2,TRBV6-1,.,CASSERGKGGYTF,TGTGCCAGCAGTGAGAGAGGGAAAGGTGGCTACACCTTC
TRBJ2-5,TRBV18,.,CASSPGPWQETQYF,TGTGCCAGCTCACCAGGGCCCTGGCAAGAGACCCAGTACTTC
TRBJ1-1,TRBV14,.,CASSQIRTEAFF,TGTGCCAGCAGCCAAATCCGGACAGAAGCTTTCTTT
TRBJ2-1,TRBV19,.,CASSPGRSYNEQFF,TGTGCCAGTAGTCCGGGGAGGTCCTACAATGAGCAGTTCTTC
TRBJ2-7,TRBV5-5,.,CASSLAAPGRIYEQYF,TGTGCCAGCAGCTTGGCCGCGCCTGGACGAATCTACGAGCAGTACTTC
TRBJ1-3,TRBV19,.,CASSITQGLSGNTIYF,TGTGCCAGTAGTATAACTCAGGGATTGAGTGGAAACACCATATATTTT
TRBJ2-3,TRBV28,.,CASSSTPWGGGDTQYF,TGTGCCAGCAGTTCAACCCCCTGGGGTGGGGGAGATACGCAGTATTTT
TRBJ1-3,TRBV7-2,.,CASSLVPATGNTIYF,TGTGCCAGCAGCTTAGTTCCAGCCACTGGAAACACCATATATTTT
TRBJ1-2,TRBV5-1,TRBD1,CASSAGTDYGYTF,TGCGCCAGCAGTGCCGGGACAGACTATGGCTACACCTTC
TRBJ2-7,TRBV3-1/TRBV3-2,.,CASSRQISYEQYF,TGTGCCAGCAGCAGACAGATCTCCTACGAGCAGTACTTC